A single sample gave rise to the 6 T cell receptor beta chains below, sequenced in a study of blood T cell repertoires in COVID-19. The protocol was immunoSEQ multiplex PCR, while the TCRdb copy is restricted to in-frame clones and leaves out a portion. The table lists about 140,000 clones, approximately 84% of them singletons. What was sequenced was peripheral blood. The source of these receptors is a woman aged 60-75 years with acute or convalescent COVID-19.

The V gene is TRBV30, the J gene TRBJ2-2; D possibly corresponds to TRBD2 (5 bases). V lost 3 bases and J 1 base, leaving 9 bases between the germline ends. Germline V lookup: CDR1 GTSNPN, CDR2 SVGIG (reference sequence). The CDR3 runs to 14 residues. For the CDR3, the DNA is TGTGCCTGGAGGATTCGGGAGAACACCGGGGAGCTGTTTTTT. This sequence encodes CAWRIRENTGELFF.

J is TRBJ1-2 and V is TRBV29-1; maybe TRBD1 (6 bases). The germline V and J ends were trimmed by 2 bases and 9 bases, with 16 bases remaining between them. Germline assignment: CDR1 SQVTM and CDR2 ANQGSEA. This CDR3 spans 13 amino acids. CDR3 residues: CSVETGGAGSYTF. CDR3 nucleotides: TGCAGCGTTGAAACGGGGGGCGCGGGTAGCTACACCTTC.

The genes are TRBV6-1 and TRBJ1-4, with 9 bases fitting TRBD1. The V gene's germline CDR1 is MNHNS and CDR2 SASEGT. Germline trimming cut 1 base from V and 8 bases from J; bases unmatched to any gene: 2. This CDR3 spans 14 amino acids. CDR3 bases: TGTGCCAGCAGTGAAGTGGGGACAGGGGAAAAACTGTTTTTT. This sequence encodes CASSEVGTGEKLFF.

This clone was counted ten times or more. CDR3 in DNA: TGTGCCATCTCGATAAGGGGGACTGAAGCTTTCTTT. Amino acid sequence: CAISIRGTEAFF. The rearrangement uses TRBV10-3 and TRBJ1-1, with D possibly matching TRBD1 (6 bases). Germline CDR1 ENHRY, CDR2 SYGVKD. V lost 8 bases and J lost 5, with 12 bases in between. This CDR3 region has 12 residues.

The chain employs TRBV19 and TRBJ2-7; 7 positions match TRBD2. Per the germline V gene, CDR1 is LNHDA and CDR2 is SQIVND (reference sequence). The junction had 2 bases not matched to a gene; V was cut back by 2 bases and J by 1 base. The CDR3 spans 14 residues. The CDR3 reads CASSISGESYEQYF. The CDR3 region has the DNA TGTGCCAGTAGTATAAGCGGGGAATCCTACGAGCAGTACTTC.

Here the CDR3 reads CASSLAGTGGLNEQFF. Here the CDR3 DNA reads TGTGCCAGCAGCCTCGCCGGGACAGGGGGCCTCAATGAGCAGTTCTTC. The chain links TRBV9 to TRBJ2-1; TRBD1 matches 12 bases. Germline V gives CDR1 SGDLS, CDR2 YYNGEE. V lost 4 bases, J lost 6 bases, and 8 bases stayed unmatched. This CDR3 has 16 residues.